The present entry profiles one TCR beta chain with its context. The CDR3 end lies 3 residues beyond the end of the read and is filled in from the germline J gene. The data were produced by immunoSEQ multiplex PCR, yet TCRdb's version contains in-frame clones alone and is incomplete. The table gives about 39,000 clones; the top ten clones make up about 5.8% of it. The sample comes from a study of T cells in women clearing cervical HPV infection. The CDR3 is made up of 14 amino acids. Germline loops: CDR1 SGHTA, CDR2 FQGNSA. This receptor was taken from a woman aged 18 to 75 with a cervical HPV16 infection that either progressed to CIN3+ or cleared (not recorded which). V and J are TRBV7-2 and TRBJ2-3, with D possibly TRBD2 on 6 matching bases. The sample taken for sequencing was blood buffy coat. The sequenced CDR3 bases are TGTGCCAGCAGCTTACAGCGGGTGCAAGAGACG. It translates to CASSLQRVQET. The complete CDR3 reads CASSLQRVQETQYF. The entire variable domain, with the rest obtained from reference TRBV7-2 and TRBJ2-3, is as follows: GAGVSQSPSNKVTEKGKDVELRCDPISGHTALYWYRQSLGQGLEFLIYFQGNSAPDKSGLPSDRFSAERTGGSVSTLTIQRTQQEDSAVYLCASSLQRVQETQYFGPGTRLTVL.